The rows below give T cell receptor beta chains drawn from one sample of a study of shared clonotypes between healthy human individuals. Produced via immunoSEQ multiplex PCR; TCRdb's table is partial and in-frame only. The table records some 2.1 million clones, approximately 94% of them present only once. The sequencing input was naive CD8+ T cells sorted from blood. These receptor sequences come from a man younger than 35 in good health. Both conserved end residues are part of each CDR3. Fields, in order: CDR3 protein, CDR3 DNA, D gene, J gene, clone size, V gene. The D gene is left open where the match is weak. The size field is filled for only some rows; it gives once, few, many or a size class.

CDR3: CASSYRDHTEAFF
DNA: TGTGCCAGCAGTTACAGAGACCACACTGAAGCTTTCTTT
D: NA
J: TRBJ1-1
size: NA
V: TRBV28

CDR3: CSALNLDHSYEQYF
DNA: TGCAGCGCACTCAACCTCGACCACTCCTACGAGCAGTACTTC
D: NA
J: TRBJ2-7
size: NA
V: TRBV29-1

CDR3: CARKPGLLTGELFF
DNA: TGCGCCAGAAAACCGGGACTCCTCACCGGGGAGCTGTTTTTT
D: NA
J: TRBJ2-2
size: few
V: TRBV10-1

CDR3: CASSHRTSGSDTQYF
DNA: TGTGCCAGCAGTCATCGGACTAGCGGGAGCGATACGCAGTATTTT
D: TRBD2
J: TRBJ2-3
size: NA
V: TRBV6-6

CDR3: CASKASGEGTYNEQFF
DNA: TGTGCCAGTAAAGCTAGCGGGGAGGGTACCTACAATGAGCAGTTCTTC
D: TRBD2
J: TRBJ2-1
size: NA
V: TRBV19

CDR3: CASSPDRGIPDTQYF
DNA: TGCGCCAGCAGCCCGGACAGGGGGATACCAGATACGCAGTATTTT
D: TRBD1
J: TRBJ2-3
size: NA
V: TRBV5-1

CDR3: CASSEPAGVETQYF
DNA: TGTGCCAGCAGTGAACCCGCCGGAGTCGAGACCCAGTACTTC
D: NA
J: TRBJ2-5
size: once
V: TRBV6-1

CDR3: CASSHPSEGIVEQFF
DNA: TGTGCCAGCAGCCATCCCTCAGAGGGCATAGTGGAGCAGTTCTTC
D: NA
J: TRBJ2-1
size: NA
V: TRBV4-2

CDR3: CASSLNRAEQYF
DNA: TGTGCCAGCAGCTTAAACAGGGCCGAGCAGTACTTC
D: NA
J: TRBJ2-7
size: NA
V: TRBV5-4

CDR3: CASPQGHRTSGRREQFF
DNA: TGCGCCAGCCCTCAGGGGCACCGGACTAGCGGGAGACGGGAGCAGTTCTTC
D: TRBD2
J: TRBJ2-1
size: NA
V: TRBV10-1

CDR3: CASSSWGDRDGYTF
DNA: TGTGCCAGCAGTTCATGGGGGGACAGGGATGGCTACACCTTC
D: TRBD1
J: TRBJ1-2
size: NA
V: TRBV27

CDR3: CASSLSPTNYGYTF
DNA: TGTGCCAGCAGCCTAAGCCCGACTAACTATGGCTACACCTTC
D: NA
J: TRBJ1-2
size: NA
V: TRBV7-2

CDR3: CASSYRGLGYEQYF
DNA: TGTGCCAGCAGTTACCGGGGGCTCGGCTACGAGCAGTACTTC
D: NA
J: TRBJ2-7
size: NA
V: TRBV27

CDR3: CASSLSQPADTQYF
DNA: TGTGCCAGCAGTTTATCCCAACCCGCAGATACGCAGTATTTT
D: NA
J: TRBJ2-3
size: NA
V: TRBV27

CDR3: CASSPLTSGRGPGELFF
DNA: TGTGCCAGCAGTCCATTAACTAGCGGGAGGGGTCCCGGGGAGCTGTTTTTT
D: TRBD2
J: TRBJ2-2
size: NA
V: TRBV27

CDR3: CASSIGTAEQYF
DNA: TGCGCCAGCAGCATTGGGACAGCCGAGCAGTACTTC
D: TRBD1
J: TRBJ2-7
size: NA
V: TRBV5-1

CDR3: CASSSHGGVDTQYF
DNA: TGTGCCAGCAGCTCCCACGGGGGAGTAGATACGCAGTATTTT
D: NA
J: TRBJ2-3
size: NA
V: TRBV7-2

CDR3: CASSSLGGESTDTQYF
DNA: TGTGCCAGCAGCTCACTCGGGGGCGAAAGCACAGATACGCAGTATTTT
D: NA
J: TRBJ2-3
size: NA
V: TRBV13

CDR3: CASSVGNSNEQFF
DNA: TGTGCCAGCAGCGTAGGGAATAGCAATGAGCAGTTCTTC
D: NA
J: TRBJ2-1
size: NA
V: TRBV9

CDR3: CASTGDYGYTF
DNA: TGTGCCTCGACAGGGGACTATGGCTACACCTTC
D: TRBD1
J: TRBJ1-2
size: NA
V: TRBV10-3

CDR3: CAISELPGALDNEQFF
DNA: TGTGCCATCAGTGAGTTGCCGGGGGCCCTCGACAATGAGCAGTTCTTC
D: NA
J: TRBJ2-1
size: once
V: TRBV10-3

CDR3: CASSWGTNYEQYF
DNA: TGTGCCAGTAGTTGGGGAACCAACTACGAGCAGTACTTC
D: NA
J: TRBJ2-7
size: once
V: TRBV19

CDR3: CASSWTGVGELFF
DNA: TGCGCCAGCAGCTGGACAGGGGTCGGGGAGCTGTTTTTT
D: TRBD1
J: TRBJ2-2
size: NA
V: TRBV4-1

CDR3: CASRDFSGEQYF
DNA: TGTGCCAGTCGGGACTTTTCGGGAGAGCAGTACTTC
D: NA
J: TRBJ2-7
size: NA
V: TRBV11-2

CDR3: CASSLTTGTYEQYF
DNA: TGTGCCAGCAGCTTAACGACGGGGACCTACGAGCAGTACTTC
D: NA
J: TRBJ2-7
size: NA
V: TRBV7-9

CDR3: CASSRAPNAYEQYF
DNA: TGCGCCAGCAGCCGGGCGCCCAACGCCTACGAGCAGTACTTC
D: NA
J: TRBJ2-7
size: once
V: TRBV4-1

CDR3: CASSSTGFNQPQHF
DNA: TGTGCCAGCAGTTCCACAGGGTTCAATCAGCCCCAGCATTTT
D: NA
J: TRBJ1-5
size: NA
V: TRBV6-5

CDR3: CASSGRGLARSSYNEQFF
DNA: TGTGCCAGCAGCGGAAGGGGACTAGCAAGAAGCTCCTACAATGAGCAGTTCTTC
D: NA
J: TRBJ2-1
size: NA
V: TRBV21-1

CDR3: CASSLTAGTGYGYTF
DNA: TGTGCCAGCAGCCTTACAGCCGGGACAGGGTATGGCTACACCTTC
D: TRBD1
J: TRBJ1-2
size: NA
V: TRBV7-2

CDR3: CATSPRTSGAPGETQYF
DNA: TGTGCCACCAGCCCACGGACTAGCGGGGCTCCCGGAGAGACCCAGTACTTC
D: TRBD2
J: TRBJ2-5
size: NA
V: TRBV15

CDR3: CASTSGTGPYEQYF
DNA: TGTGCCAGTACCTCCGGGACAGGGCCCTACGAGCAGTACTTC
D: TRBD1
J: TRBJ2-7
size: NA
V: TRBV19

CDR3: CASRGPRETQYF
DNA: TGTGCCAGCAGGGGTCCCCGAGAGACCCAGTACTTC
D: NA
J: TRBJ2-5
size: once
V: TRBV2

CDR3: CASSLETGGLNYGYTF
DNA: TGTGCCAGCAGTTTAGAGACAGGGGGACTTAACTATGGCTACACCTTC
D: TRBD1
J: TRBJ1-2
size: NA
V: TRBV28

CDR3: CASSVGGLGHNSPLHF
DNA: TGTGCCAGCAGCGTAGGAGGGTTAGGGCATAATTCACCCCTCCACTTT
D: NA
J: TRBJ1-6
size: NA
V: TRBV9

CDR3: CASSLEKTGQLTYEQYF
DNA: TGTGCCAGCAGCTTGGAAAAAACGGGACAGTTAACCTACGAGCAGTACTTC
D: TRBD1
J: TRBJ2-7
size: once
V: TRBV7-8

CDR3: CASSPLAGDLEAFF
DNA: TGTGCCAGCAGTCCGCTCGCCGGGGACCTTGAAGCTTTCTTT
D: NA
J: TRBJ1-1
size: medium-sized
V: TRBV27

CDR3: CAWSVADSSEAFF
DNA: TGTGCCTGGAGTGTTGCTGACAGCTCTGAAGCTTTCTTT
D: NA
J: TRBJ1-1
size: once
V: TRBV30

CDR3: CASSLEGGRVDEQYF
DNA: TGTGCCAGCAGCTTGGAGGGCGGCAGGGTGGACGAGCAGTACTTC
D: NA
J: TRBJ2-7
size: NA
V: TRBV5-6

CDR3: CASTPWQGDGNEQFF
DNA: TGTGCCAGCACCCCCTGGCAGGGGGATGGGAATGAGCAGTTCTTC
D: TRBD1
J: TRBJ2-1
size: once
V: TRBV2

CDR3: CASSFGTGTFNEQFF
DNA: TGTGCCAGCAGTTTCGGGACAGGAACATTCAATGAGCAGTTCTTC
D: TRBD1
J: TRBJ2-1
size: NA
V: TRBV27

CDR3: CASSLGVQGAYQETQYF
DNA: TGTGCCAGCAGTTTAGGAGTACAGGGGGCTTACCAAGAGACCCAGTACTTC
D: TRBD1
J: TRBJ2-5
size: NA
V: TRBV28

CDR3: CASSPGQGSGYGYTF
DNA: TGTGCCAGCAGCCCCGGACAGGGGAGCGGCTATGGCTACACCTTC
D: TRBD1
J: TRBJ1-2
size: NA
V: TRBV5-4

CDR3: CSVGSPGGAVEAFF
DNA: TGCAGCGTTGGTTCTCCAGGGGGCGCGGTTGAAGCTTTCTTT
D: TRBD1
J: TRBJ1-1
size: NA
V: TRBV29-1

CDR3: CASNGRAGEDYEQYF
DNA: TGTGCCAGCAACGGGCGGGCAGGTGAGGACTACGAGCAGTACTTC
D: NA
J: TRBJ2-7
size: few
V: TRBV5-6

CDR3: CAWRAPSLDENLGGYTF
DNA: TGTGCCTGGCGGGCACCCTCCCTGGACGAGAACCTGGGGGGCTACACCTTC
D: NA
J: TRBJ1-2
size: NA
V: TRBV30

CDR3: CASSRGPGTGSYEQYF
DNA: TGTGCCAGCAGTCGCGGACCCGGGACAGGATCCTACGAGCAGTACTTC
D: TRBD1
J: TRBJ2-7
size: NA
V: TRBV27

CDR3: CASSDGGGQRTDTQYF
DNA: TGTGCCAGCAGTGATGGTGGCGGACAGCGCACAGATACGCAGTATTTT
D: NA
J: TRBJ2-3
size: NA
V: TRBV6-1

CDR3: CASSLGTGDYNEQFF
DNA: TGTGCCAGCAGCTTAGGGACGGGGGACTACAATGAGCAGTTCTTC
D: NA
J: TRBJ2-1
size: NA
V: TRBV25-1

CDR3: CASSVVGSSYEQYF
DNA: TGTGCCAGCAGTGTGGTCGGATCCTCCTACGAGCAGTACTTC
D: NA
J: TRBJ2-7
size: NA
V: TRBV25-1

CDR3: CASSDELSGREYNEQFF
DNA: TGTGCCAGTAGTGATGAACTTAGCGGGAGGGAATACAATGAGCAGTTCTTC
D: TRBD2
J: TRBJ2-1
size: NA
V: TRBV19

CDR3: CASRGTANQPQHF
DNA: TGTGCCAGCAGGGGGACAGCAAATCAGCCCCAGCATTTT
D: TRBD1
J: TRBJ1-5
size: NA
V: TRBV27

CDR3: CAWSVGSPPLAGELFF
DNA: TGTGCCTGGAGTGTAGGCTCCCCTCCTTTGGCCGGGGAGCTGTTTTTT
D: NA
J: TRBJ2-2
size: once
V: TRBV30

CDR3: CASQDLGDSPLHF
DNA: TGTGCCAGCCAGGATCTGGGGGATTCACCCCTCCACTTT
D: NA
J: TRBJ1-6
size: NA
V: TRBV19

CDR3: CASSAFPGQGARTDTQYF
DNA: TGTGCCAGCAGTGCCTTTCCGGGACAGGGGGCAAGGACAGATACGCAGTATTTT
D: TRBD1
J: TRBJ2-3
size: NA
V: TRBV6-1

CDR3: CASSSGTGGIYGYTF
DNA: TGTGCCAGCAGCTCAGGGACAGGGGGCATCTATGGCTACACCTTC
D: TRBD1
J: TRBJ1-2
size: NA
V: TRBV7-9

CDR3: CASSADRETVQYF
DNA: TGTGCCAGCAGCGCAGACAGGGAAACTGTGCAGTACTTC
D: TRBD1
J: TRBJ2-7
size: NA
V: TRBV9

CDR3: CASIHTSGGPNEQFF
DNA: TGTGCCAGCATCCACACTAGCGGGGGGCCCAATGAGCAGTTCTTC
D: TRBD2
J: TRBJ2-1
size: NA
V: TRBV7-9

CDR3: CASSSAGDQYF
DNA: TGTGCCAGCTCCTCGGCGGGAGATCAGTATTTT
D: TRBD2
J: TRBJ2-3
size: NA
V: TRBV28

CDR3: CASSLGDRPGEKLFF
DNA: TGTGCCAGCAGCTTAGGGGACAGGCCGGGTGAAAAACTGTTTTTT
D: TRBD1
J: TRBJ1-4
size: NA
V: TRBV7-9

CDR3: CASSDDSGLWFF
DNA: TGTGCCAGCAGCGACGACTCGGGACTATGGTTCTTC
D: TRBD2
J: TRBJ2-1
size: NA
V: TRBV9